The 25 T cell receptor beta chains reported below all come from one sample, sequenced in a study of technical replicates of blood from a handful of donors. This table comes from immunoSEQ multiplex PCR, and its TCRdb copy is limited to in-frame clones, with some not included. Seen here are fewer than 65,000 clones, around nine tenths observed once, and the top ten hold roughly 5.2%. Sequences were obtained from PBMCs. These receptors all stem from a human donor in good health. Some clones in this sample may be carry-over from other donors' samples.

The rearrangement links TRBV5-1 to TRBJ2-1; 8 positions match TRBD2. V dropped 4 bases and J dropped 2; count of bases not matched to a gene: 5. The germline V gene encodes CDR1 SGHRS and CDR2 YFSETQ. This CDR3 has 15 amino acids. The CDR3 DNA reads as TGCGCCAGCAGCGGAGGACTAGCAGCCTACAATGAGCAGTTCTTC. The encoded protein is CASSGGLAAYNEQFF.

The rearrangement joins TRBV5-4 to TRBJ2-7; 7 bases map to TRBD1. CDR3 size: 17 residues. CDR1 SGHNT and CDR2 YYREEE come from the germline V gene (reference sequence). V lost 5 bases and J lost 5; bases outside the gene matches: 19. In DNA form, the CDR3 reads TGTGCCAGCAGAACAGGGACAGCGGATGGAGCTCCCCACGAGCAGTACTTC. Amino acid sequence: CASRTGTADGAPHEQYF.

The CDR3 here is CASSQELRGDLGEQYF. The CDR3 DNA sequence: TGTGCCAGCAGCCAAGAGTTGCGGGGGGACCTTGGGGAGCAGTACTTC. The chain employs TRBV4-2 and TRBJ2-7, with TRBD2 matching 8 bases. Germline CDR1 LGHNA, CDR2 YNFKEQ. This CDR3 has 16 amino acids. V lost 0 bases, J lost 7 bases, and 11 bases stayed unmatched.

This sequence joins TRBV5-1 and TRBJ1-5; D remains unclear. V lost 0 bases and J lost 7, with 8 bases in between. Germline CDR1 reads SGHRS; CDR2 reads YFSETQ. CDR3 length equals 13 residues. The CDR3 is CASSLAAGQPQHF. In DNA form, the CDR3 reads TGCGCCAGCAGCTTGGCCGCGGGCCAGCCCCAGCATTTT. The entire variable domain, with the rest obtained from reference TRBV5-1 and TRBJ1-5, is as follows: KAGVTQTPRYLIKTRGQQVTLSCSPISGHRSVSWYQQTPGQGLQFLFEYFSETQRNKGNFPGRFSGRQFSNSRSEMNVSTLELGDSALYLCASSLAAGQPQHFGDGTRLSIL.

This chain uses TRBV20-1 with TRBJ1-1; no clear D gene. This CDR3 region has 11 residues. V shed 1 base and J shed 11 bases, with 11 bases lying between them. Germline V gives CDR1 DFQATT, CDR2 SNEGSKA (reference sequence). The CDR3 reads CSARGSETAFF. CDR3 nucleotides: TGCAGTGCTAGAGGCTCGGAGACCGCTTTCTTT.

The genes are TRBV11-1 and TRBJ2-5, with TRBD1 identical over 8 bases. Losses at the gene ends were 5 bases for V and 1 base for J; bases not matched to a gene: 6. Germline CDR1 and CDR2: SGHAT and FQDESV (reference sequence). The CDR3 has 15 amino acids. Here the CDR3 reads CASSPRGQAQETQYF. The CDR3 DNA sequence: TGTGCCAGCAGCCCCAGGGGACAGGCCCAAGAGACCCAGTACTTC. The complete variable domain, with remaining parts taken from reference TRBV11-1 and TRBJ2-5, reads EAEVAQSPRYKITEKSQAVAFWCDPISGHATLYWYRQILGQGPELLVQFQDESVVDDSQLPKDRFSAERLKGVDSTLKIQPAELGDSAMYLCASSPRGQAQETQYFGPGTRLLVL.

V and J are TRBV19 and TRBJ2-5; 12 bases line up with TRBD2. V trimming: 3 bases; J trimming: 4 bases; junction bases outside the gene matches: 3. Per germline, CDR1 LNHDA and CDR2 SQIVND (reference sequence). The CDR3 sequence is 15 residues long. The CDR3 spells CASSMTSGGVETQYF. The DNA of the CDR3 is TGTGCCAGTAGTATGACTAGCGGGGGAGTAGAGACCCAGTACTTC.

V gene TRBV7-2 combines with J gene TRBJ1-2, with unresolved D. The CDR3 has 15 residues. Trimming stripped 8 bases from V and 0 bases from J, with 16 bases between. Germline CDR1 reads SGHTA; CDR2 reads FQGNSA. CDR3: CASREMRSANYGYTF. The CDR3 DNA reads TGTGCCAGCCGAGAGATGCGGTCAGCTAACTATGGCTACACCTTC.

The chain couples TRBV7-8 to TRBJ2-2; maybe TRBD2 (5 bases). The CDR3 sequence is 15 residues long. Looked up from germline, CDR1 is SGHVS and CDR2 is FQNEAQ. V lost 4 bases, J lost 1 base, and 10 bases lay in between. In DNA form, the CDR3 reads TGTGCCAGCAGCTCCTGGGGAGAGAACACCGGGGAGCTGTTTTTT. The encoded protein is CASSSWGENTGELFF. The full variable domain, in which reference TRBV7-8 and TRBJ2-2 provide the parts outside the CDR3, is GAGVSQSPRYKVAKRGQDVALRCDPISGHVSLFWYQQALGQGPEFLTYFQNEAQLDKSGLPSDRFFAERPEGSVSTLKIQRTQQEDSAVYLCASSSWGENTGELFFGEGSRLTVL.

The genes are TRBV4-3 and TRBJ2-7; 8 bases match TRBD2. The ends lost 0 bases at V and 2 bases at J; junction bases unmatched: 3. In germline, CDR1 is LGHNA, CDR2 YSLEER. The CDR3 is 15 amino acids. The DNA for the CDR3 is TGCGCCAGCAGCCAAGAGGCGGGAGGCCCCTACGAGCAGTACTTC. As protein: CASSQEAGGPYEQYF.

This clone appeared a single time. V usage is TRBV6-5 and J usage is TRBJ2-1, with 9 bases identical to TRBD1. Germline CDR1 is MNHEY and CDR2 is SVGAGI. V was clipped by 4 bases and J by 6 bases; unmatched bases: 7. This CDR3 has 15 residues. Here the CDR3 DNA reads TGTGCCAGCAGTTCACAGGGGGCAGTCCTCAATGAGCAGTTCTTC. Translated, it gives CASSSQGAVLNEQFF.

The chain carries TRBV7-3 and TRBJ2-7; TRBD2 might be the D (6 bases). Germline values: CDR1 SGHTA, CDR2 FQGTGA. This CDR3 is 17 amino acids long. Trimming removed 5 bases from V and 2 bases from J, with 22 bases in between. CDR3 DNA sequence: TGTGCCAGCAGCCCCCACGGAGTATCGGGGGACCCCTACGAGCAGTACTTC. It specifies CASSPHGVSGDPYEQYF.

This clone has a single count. CDR3 residues: CASSFQAGLYEQYF. As DNA, the CDR3 is TGTGCCAGCAGCTTTCAAGCGGGGCTGTACGAGCAGTACTTC. The V call is TRBV5-6, the J call TRBJ2-7, with TRBD2 identical over 7 bases. This CDR3 comprises 14 residues. Germline lookup yields CDR1 SGHDT and CDR2 YYEEEE. The J segment lost 4 bases and the V segment lost 2 bases, leaving 6 bases of the junction unmatched.

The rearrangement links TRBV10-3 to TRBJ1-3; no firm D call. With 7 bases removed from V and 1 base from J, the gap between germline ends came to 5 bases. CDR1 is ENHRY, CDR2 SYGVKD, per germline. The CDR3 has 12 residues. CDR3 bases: TGTGCCATCATTTCATCTGGAAACACCATATATTTT. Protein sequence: CAIISSGNTIYF.

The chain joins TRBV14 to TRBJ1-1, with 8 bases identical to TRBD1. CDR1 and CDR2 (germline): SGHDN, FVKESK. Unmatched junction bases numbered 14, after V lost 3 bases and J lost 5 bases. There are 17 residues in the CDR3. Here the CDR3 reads CASSHRSTQGVGTEAFF. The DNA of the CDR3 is TGTGCCAGCAGCCACCGATCGACACAGGGGGTTGGAACTGAAGCTTTCTTT. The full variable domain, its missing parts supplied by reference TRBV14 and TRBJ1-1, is EAGVTQFPSHSVIEKGQTVTLRCDPISGHDNLYWYRRVMGKEIKFLLHFVKESKQDESGMPNNRFLAERTGGTYSTLKVQPAELEDSGVYFCASSHRSTQGVGTEAFFGQGTRLTVV.

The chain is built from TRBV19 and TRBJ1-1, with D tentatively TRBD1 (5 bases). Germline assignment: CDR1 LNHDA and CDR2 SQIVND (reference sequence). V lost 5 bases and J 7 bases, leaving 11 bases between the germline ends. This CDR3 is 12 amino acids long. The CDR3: CASSEPGGEAFF. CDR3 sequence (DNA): TGTGCCAGTAGTGAGCCCGGGGGTGAAGCTTTCTTT.

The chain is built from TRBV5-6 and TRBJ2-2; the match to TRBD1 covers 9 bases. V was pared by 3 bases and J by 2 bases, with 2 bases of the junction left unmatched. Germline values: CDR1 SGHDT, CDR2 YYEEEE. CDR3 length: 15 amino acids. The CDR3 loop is CASSYRGLNTGELFF. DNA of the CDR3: TGTGCCAGCAGCTACAGGGGGCTTAACACCGGGGAGCTGTTTTTT.

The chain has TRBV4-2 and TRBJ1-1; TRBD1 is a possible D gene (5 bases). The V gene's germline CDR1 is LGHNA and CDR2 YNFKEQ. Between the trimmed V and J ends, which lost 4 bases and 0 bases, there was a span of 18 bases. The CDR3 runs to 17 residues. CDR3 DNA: TGTGCCAGCAGCCGGGGCGGGGCAGGAGGTCTGAACACTGAAGCTTTCTTT. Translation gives CASSRGGAGGLNTEAFF.

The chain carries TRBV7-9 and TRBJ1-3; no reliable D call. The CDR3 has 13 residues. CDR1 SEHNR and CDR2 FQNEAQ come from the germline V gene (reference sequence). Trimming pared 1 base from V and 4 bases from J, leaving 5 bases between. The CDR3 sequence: CASSLVRGNTIYF. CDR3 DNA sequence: TGTGCCAGCAGCTTAGTCAGGGGAAACACCATATATTTT. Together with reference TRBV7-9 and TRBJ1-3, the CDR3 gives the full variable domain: DTGVSQNPRHKITKRGQNVTFRCDPISEHNRLYWYRQTLGQGPEFLTYFQNEAQLEKSRLLSDRFSAERPKGSFSTLEIQRTEQGDSAMYLCASSLVRGNTIYFGEGSWLTVV.

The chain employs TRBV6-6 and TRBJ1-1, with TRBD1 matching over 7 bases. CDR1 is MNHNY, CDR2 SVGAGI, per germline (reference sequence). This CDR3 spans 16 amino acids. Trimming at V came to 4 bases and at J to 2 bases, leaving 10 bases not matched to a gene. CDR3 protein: CASSSWGQQLNTEAFF. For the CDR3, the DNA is TGTGCCAGCAGTTCCTGGGGACAGCAACTCAACACTGAAGCTTTCTTT.

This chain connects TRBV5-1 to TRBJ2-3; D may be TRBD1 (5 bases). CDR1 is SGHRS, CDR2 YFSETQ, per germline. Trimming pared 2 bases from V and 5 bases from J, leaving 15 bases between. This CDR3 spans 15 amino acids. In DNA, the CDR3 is TGCGCCAGCAGCTTAACAATTGGGGCTGGAGATACGCAGTATTTT. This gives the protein CASSLTIGAGDTQYF.

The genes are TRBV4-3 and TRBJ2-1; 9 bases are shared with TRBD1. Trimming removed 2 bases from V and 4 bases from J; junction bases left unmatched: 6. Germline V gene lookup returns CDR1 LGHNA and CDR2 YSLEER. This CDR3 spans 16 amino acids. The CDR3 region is CASSQSQGAQYNEQFF. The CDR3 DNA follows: TGCGCCAGCAGCCAATCACAGGGGGCTCAGTACAATGAGCAGTTCTTC.

In DNA, the CDR3 is TGTGCCAGCAGCGCGGGACAGACCGGGGAGCTGTTTTTT. Its protein product is CASSAGQTGELFF. The chain is built from TRBV6-1 and TRBJ2-2, with a possible D match to TRBD1 (7 bases). V lost 6 bases to trimming and J lost 5 bases, with 10 bases between them. The CDR3 has 13 amino acids. Germline CDR1 is MNHNS and CDR2 is SASEGT.

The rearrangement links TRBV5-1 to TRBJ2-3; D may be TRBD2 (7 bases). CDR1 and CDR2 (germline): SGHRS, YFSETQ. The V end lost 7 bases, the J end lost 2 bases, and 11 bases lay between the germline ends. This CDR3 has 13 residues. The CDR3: CASRRGATDTQYF. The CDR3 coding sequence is TGCGCCAGCCGCCGGGGGGCCACAGATACGCAGTATTTT.

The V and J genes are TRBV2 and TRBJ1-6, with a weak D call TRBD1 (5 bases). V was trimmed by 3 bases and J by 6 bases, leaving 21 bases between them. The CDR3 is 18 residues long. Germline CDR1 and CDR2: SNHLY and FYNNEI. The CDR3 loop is CASSDFPYLQGLNSPLHF. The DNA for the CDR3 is TGTGCCAGCAGTGATTTTCCTTATCTGCAGGGTCTTAATTCACCCCTCCACTTT.